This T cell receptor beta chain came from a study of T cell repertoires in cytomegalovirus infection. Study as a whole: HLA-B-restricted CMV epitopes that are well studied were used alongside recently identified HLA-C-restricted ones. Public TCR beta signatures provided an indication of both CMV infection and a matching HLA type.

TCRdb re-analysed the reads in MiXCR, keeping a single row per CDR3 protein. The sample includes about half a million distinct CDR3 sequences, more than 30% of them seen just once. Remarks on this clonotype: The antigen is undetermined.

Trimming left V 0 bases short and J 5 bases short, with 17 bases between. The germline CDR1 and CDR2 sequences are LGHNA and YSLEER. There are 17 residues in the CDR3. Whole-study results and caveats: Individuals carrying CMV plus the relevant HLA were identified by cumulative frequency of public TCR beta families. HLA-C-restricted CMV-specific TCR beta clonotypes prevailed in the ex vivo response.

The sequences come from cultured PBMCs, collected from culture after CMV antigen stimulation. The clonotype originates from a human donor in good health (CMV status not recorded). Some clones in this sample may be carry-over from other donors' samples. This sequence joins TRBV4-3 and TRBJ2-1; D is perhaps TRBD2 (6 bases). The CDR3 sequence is CASSQDGWIWGDNEQFF. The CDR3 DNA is TGCGCCAGCAGCCAAGATGGGTGGATATGGGGGGACAATGAGCAGTTCTTC.